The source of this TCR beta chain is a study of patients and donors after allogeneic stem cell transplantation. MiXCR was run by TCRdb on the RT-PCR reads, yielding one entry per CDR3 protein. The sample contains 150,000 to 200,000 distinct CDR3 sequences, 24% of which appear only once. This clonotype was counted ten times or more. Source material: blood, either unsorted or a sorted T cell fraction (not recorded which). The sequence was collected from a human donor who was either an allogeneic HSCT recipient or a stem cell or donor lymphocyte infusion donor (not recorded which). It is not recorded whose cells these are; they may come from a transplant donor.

The CDR3 region has the DNA TGTGCCAGCAGCTTAGGGGCCGTATCAGGGAAGAATGAAAAACTGTTTTTT. Amino acids: CASSLGAVSGKNEKLFF. The chain is built from TRBV7-8 and TRBJ1-4; D possibly corresponds to TRBD1 (5 bases). V was cut by 1 base and J by 5 bases, with 17 bases left in between. CDR1 SGHVS and CDR2 FQNEAQ come from the germline V gene. The length of the CDR3 is 17 residues.